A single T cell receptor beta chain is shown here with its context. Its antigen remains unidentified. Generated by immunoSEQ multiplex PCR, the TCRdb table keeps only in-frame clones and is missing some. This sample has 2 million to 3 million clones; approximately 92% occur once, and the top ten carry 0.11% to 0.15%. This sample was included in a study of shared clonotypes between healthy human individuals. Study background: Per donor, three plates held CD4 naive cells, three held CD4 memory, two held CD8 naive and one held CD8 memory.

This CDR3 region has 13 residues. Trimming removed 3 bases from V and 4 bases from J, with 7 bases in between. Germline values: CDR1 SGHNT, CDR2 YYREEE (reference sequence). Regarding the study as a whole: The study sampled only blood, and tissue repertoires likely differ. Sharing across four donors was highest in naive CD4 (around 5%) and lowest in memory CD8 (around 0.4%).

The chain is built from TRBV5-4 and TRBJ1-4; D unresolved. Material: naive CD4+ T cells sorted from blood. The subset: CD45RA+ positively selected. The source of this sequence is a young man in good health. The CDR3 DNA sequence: TGTGCCAGCAGCTACCGGGATAATGAAAAACTGTTTTTT. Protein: CASSYRDNEKLFF.